Below, 27 T cell receptor beta chains from the same sample are listed, as sequenced in a study of control samples from healthy donors and cancer patients. The table came from immunoSEQ multiplex PCR; TCRdb's copy has only in-frame clones and leaves some out. The table records 65,000 to 70,000 clones, roughly 80% of them present only once. The sample comprised PBMCs. These receptors originate from a woman in her forties or fifties with lung cancer.

This chain uses TRBV3-1 (or the pseudogene TRBV3-2) with TRBJ2-7, with unresolved D. CDR1 and CDR2 from the germline V gene are LGHDT and YNNKEL (reference sequence). V was trimmed by 2 bases and J by 3 bases, leaving 5 bases between them. The CDR3 has 12 residues. CDR3 nucleotide sequence: TGTGCCAGCAGCCAATATCACTACGAGCAGTACTTC. Translating it yields CASSQYHYEQYF.

The chain employs TRBV5-1 and TRBJ1-1; possible D gene TRBD1, 6 bases. CDR1 SGHRS and CDR2 YFSETQ come from the germline V gene. The CDR3 is made up of 12 amino acids. Deletions cut 4 bases from V and 7 bases from J, with 11 bases between. The CDR3 loop reads CASSLGQSEAFF. The DNA of the CDR3 is TGCGCCAGCAGCCTCGGACAGAGTGAAGCTTTCTTT.

The chain joins TRBV6-5 to TRBJ1-1; TRBD1 might be the D (5 bases). Trimming cost V 7 bases and J 6 bases, with 15 bases left between them. CDR3 size: 13 residues. CDR1 is MNHEY and CDR2 is SVGAGI in the germline V gene. The CDR3 sequence is CASKFGGNAEAFF. The CDR3 DNA reads TGTGCCAGCAAATTCGGGGGAAACGCTGAAGCTTTCTTT.

This clone has a single count. The genes are TRBV7-9 and TRBJ1-1; D not resolved. The CDR3 is made up of 16 amino acids. Germline assignment: CDR1 SEHNR and CDR2 FQNEAQ (reference sequence). V was trimmed by 5 bases and J by 0 bases, leaving 16 bases between them. CDR3 sequence: CASSKVVATMNTEAFF. For the CDR3, the DNA is TGTGCCAGCAGCAAAGTTGTAGCGACAATGAACACTGAAGCTTTCTTT.

The chain combines TRBV7-8 with TRBJ2-7; 7 positions match TRBD2. Germline CDR1 reads SGHVS; CDR2 reads FQNEAQ. Trimming took 3 bases from V and 7 from J; bases not matched to a gene: 6. The CDR3 is 13 residues long. The CDR3, as DNA: TGTGCCAGCAGCTTCGGGACTATCGGGGAGCAGTACTTC. Translating it yields CASSFGTIGEQYF.

V is TRBV10-3 and J is TRBJ1-4; possible D gene TRBD1, 5 bases. Trimming took 2 bases from V and 8 from J, leaving 18 bases between them. The V gene's germline CDR1 is ENHRY and CDR2 SYGVKD. This CDR3 comprises 16 residues. The CDR3 nucleotides are TGTGCCATCAGTGAGGGAGGGGCCCACCAAAAAGAAAAACTGTTTTTT. Protein: CAISEGGAHQKEKLFF.

The gene calls are TRBV29-1 and TRBJ2-3; 15 nucleotides match TRBD2. The CDR3 runs to 15 residues. J lost 5 bases, V lost 6 bases, and 6 bases had no gene match. CDR1 and CDR2 (germline): SQVTM, ANQGSEA. In DNA form, the CDR3 reads TGCAGCGTCGGACTAGCGGGGGGGGGTCTAGATACGCAGTATTTT. Translating gives CSVGLAGGGLDTQYF.

This clone has more than one count but fewer than ten. This chain uses TRBV4-3 with TRBJ2-1, with D perhaps matching TRBD2 (6 bases). Trimming cost V 4 bases and J 9 bases, with 10 bases left between them. This CDR3 has 12 amino acids. Looked up from germline, CDR1 is LGHNA and CDR2 is YSLEER. Here the CDR3 reads CASSLGGVEQFF. The CDR3 nucleotides are TGCGCCAGCAGCCTCGGAGGGGTTGAGCAGTTCTTC.

V and J are TRBV5-6 and TRBJ2-5; possible D gene TRBD1, 5 bases. Germline V gene lookup returns CDR1 SGHDT and CDR2 YYEEEE. V was cut by 2 bases and J by 3 bases, with 5 bases left in between. The length of the CDR3 is 12 residues. The CDR3 DNA reads TGTGCCAGCAGCTTCAGGGAAGAGACCCAGTACTTC. Translation gives CASSFREETQYF.

The V call is TRBV7-9, the J call TRBJ1-6; D remains unclear. This CDR3 comprises 15 residues. Per the germline V gene, CDR1 is SEHNR and CDR2 is FQNEAQ (reference sequence). Trimming removed 5 bases from V and 5 bases from J, with 13 bases in between. CDR3 sequence reads: CASSPLGIHNSPLHF. CDR3 sequence (DNA): TGTGCCAGCAGCCCTTTGGGGATCCATAATTCACCCCTCCACTTT.

The V and J genes are TRBV27 and TRBJ1-2; 7 nucleotides match TRBD1. The germline gives CDR1 MNHEY, CDR2 SMNVEV (reference sequence). This CDR3 has 13 amino acids. The V gene end was trimmed by 4 bases and the J gene end by 14 bases; junction bases not matched to a gene: 13. The CDR3 protein is CASSSRQGGPNTF. The CDR3 DNA reads TGTGCCAGCAGTTCCCGACAGGGTGGTCCGAATACCTTC.

The J gene is TRBJ2-3, the V gene TRBV5-1; 12 bases align to TRBD1. V lost 4 bases to trimming and J lost 6 bases; unmatched junction nucleotides: 3. Germline V gives CDR1 SGHRS, CDR2 YFSETQ. CDR3 length: 14 residues. Here the CDR3 DNA reads TGCGCCAGCAGCCCCGGGACAGGGGGCGATACGCAGTATTTT. Its translation is CASSPGTGGDTQYF.

The J gene is TRBJ2-7, the V gene TRBV7-2, with a weak D call TRBD2 (5 bases). The V and J ends lost 2 bases and 0 bases respectively, with 14 bases between them. CDR3 size: 16 residues. The germline gives CDR1 SGHTA, CDR2 FQGNSA. DNA of the CDR3: TGTGCCAGCAGCTTAAAGGCAGGACTGAACTCCTACGAGCAGTACTTC. Its translation is CASSLKAGLNSYEQYF.

The chain carries TRBV12-5 and TRBJ1-6; D perhaps matches TRBD1 (5 bases). Per the germline V gene, CDR1 is LGHNT and CDR2 is FRNRAP. The CDR3 has 17 amino acids. Trimming removed 4 bases from V and 0 bases from J, with 13 bases in between. This CDR3 is CASGSPTASSYNSPLHF. CDR3 DNA sequence: TGTGCTAGTGGTTCCCCGACAGCGAGCTCCTATAATTCACCCCTCCACTTT. The complete variable domain, with remaining parts taken from reference TRBV12-5 and TRBJ1-6, reads DARVTQTPRHKVTEMGQEVTMRCQPILGHNTVFWYRQTMMQGLELLAYFRNRAPLDDSGMPKDRFSAEMPDATLATLKIQPSEPRDSAVYFCASGSPTASSYNSPLHFGNGTRLTVT.

The chain links TRBV27 to TRBJ1-1; 9 bases fit TRBD1. CDR3 length: 16 residues. J lost 0 bases, V lost 0 bases, and 2 bases had no gene match. The germline V gene has CDR1 MNHEY and CDR2 SMNVEV (reference sequence). As DNA, the CDR3 is TGTGCCAGCAGTTTATCCGGACAGGGGATGAACACTGAAGCTTTCTTT. Protein product: CASSLSGQGMNTEAFF.

The rearrangement joins TRBV6-2 or TRBV6-3 to TRBJ1-5, with TRBD1 identical over 7 bases. The V gene's germline CDR1 is MNHEY and CDR2 SVGEGT. V shed 5 bases, J shed 0 bases, and the junction held 10 bases outside the gene matches. This CDR3 is 17 amino acids long. This CDR3 reads CASSLVGGQFSNQPQHF. CDR3 coding DNA: TGTGCCAGCAGTCTAGTAGGGGGACAGTTTAGCAATCAGCCCCAGCATTTT.

The V and J genes are TRBV6-6 and TRBJ2-7; D is perhaps TRBD2 (7 bases). Germline V gene data show CDR1 as MNHNY and CDR2 as SVGAGI (reference sequence). Trimming cost V 7 bases and J 4 bases, with 14 bases left between them. There are 13 residues in the CDR3. The CDR3: CASKAGGQYEQYF. The CDR3 nucleotides read TGTGCCAGCAAGGCCGGGGGGCAGTACGAGCAGTACTTC.

The chain has TRBV4-3 and TRBJ2-1, with D possibly being TRBD2 (5 bases). The V gene lost 2 bases and the J gene lost 4 bases, with 15 bases spanning the gap. The CDR3 extends over 16 amino acids. Germline V lookup: CDR1 LGHNA, CDR2 YSLEER. The CDR3 protein is CASSQRGIASYNEQFF. In nucleotides, the CDR3 is TGCGCCAGCAGCCAACGGGGAATCGCCAGTTACAATGAGCAGTTCTTC.

This chain links TRBV19 with TRBJ2-3; D may correspond to TRBD1 or TRBD2 (6 bases each). The ends were cut back, 7 bases at V and 4 bases at J, with 18 bases in the middle. CDR3 length: 15 amino acids. CDR1 is LNHDA, CDR2 SQIVND, per germline (reference sequence). For the CDR3, the DNA is TGTGCCAGTATGAGAGGGGGGCGAGGGGCAGATACGCAGTATTTT. It translates to CASMRGGRGADTQYF.

V and J are TRBV19 and TRBJ1-1, with D tentatively TRBD1 (5 bases). This CDR3 has 13 residues. Trimming removed 5 bases at V and 3 bases at J, with 10 bases between. The germline V gene encodes CDR1 LNHDA and CDR2 SQIVND (reference sequence). CDR3 region: CASSPGWDTEAFF. DNA of the CDR3: TGTGCCAGTAGTCCAGGGTGGGACACTGAAGCTTTCTTT.

The genes are TRBV11-2 and TRBJ1-5; 9 bases map to TRBD1. CDR1 and CDR2 (germline): SGHAT, FQNNGV. The CDR3 is made up of 14 amino acids. With V trimmed by 4 bases and J by 4 bases, 2 bases remained unmatched. CDR3 in DNA: TGTGCCAGCAGCTCGGGGACAGGGAATCAGCCCCAGCATTTT. Translation: CASSSGTGNQPQHF.

V is TRBV6-5 and J is TRBJ1-1, with TRBD1 matching 7 bases. The germline V gene has CDR1 MNHEY and CDR2 SVGAGI. There are 15 residues in the CDR3. Germline trimming cut 4 bases from V and 1 base from J; bases unmatched to any gene: 6. The CDR3 DNA is TGTGCCAGCAGTTTCCGGGACAGTGGGAACACTGAAGCTTTCTTT. Its translation: CASSFRDSGNTEAFF.

As concerns this clone: Other DNA sequences of this sample code for an identical CDR3. The rearrangement links TRBV3-1 (or the pseudogene TRBV3-2) to TRBJ1-2; weak D call: TRBD1 (5 bases). Trimming stripped 3 bases from V and 11 bases from J, with 13 bases between. The CDR3 is made up of 12 amino acids. Germline loops: CDR1 LGHDT, CDR2 YNNKEL (reference sequence). This CDR3 is CASSQQGTGYTF. The CDR3 coding sequence is TGTGCCAGCAGCCAGCAGGGTACTGGATACACCTTC.

J is TRBJ1-2 and V is TRBV2, with 8 positions matching TRBD1. Germline values: CDR1 SNHLY, CDR2 FYNNEI. The V and J ends lost 7 bases and 8 bases, in that order; junction bases with no gene match: 6. The CDR3 is made up of 12 amino acids. The CDR3 protein is CASNAGGEGYTF. The CDR3 region has the DNA TGTGCCAGCAATGCAGGGGGCGAAGGCTACACCTTC. Drawing the rest from reference TRBV2 and TRBJ1-2, the complete variable domain is EPEVTQTPSHQVTQMGQEVILRCVPISNHLYFYWYRQILGQKVEFLVSFYNNEISEKSEIFDDQFSVERPDGSNFTLKIRSTKLEDSAMYFCASNAGGEGYTFGSGTRLTVV.

This clone is a singleton in its sample. J is TRBJ1-1 and V is TRBV29-1; a weak D match, TRBD1 (5 bases). There are 13 residues in the CDR3. The germline V and J ends were trimmed by 6 bases and 5 bases, with 16 bases remaining between them. CDR1 is SQVTM and CDR2 is ANQGSEA in the germline V gene. The CDR3 loop is CSVLKAGTTEAFF. CDR3 nucleotide sequence: TGCAGCGTCCTGAAGGCGGGGACGACTGAAGCTTTCTTT.

In its sample, this clone was seen many times. The chain joins TRBV19 to TRBJ1-5, with D tentatively TRBD1 (6 bases). Trimming shortened V by 6 bases and J by 1 base, and 13 bases separated the two germline ends. Germline-derived CDR1 and CDR2 are LNHDA and SQIVND (reference sequence). CDR3 size: 15 residues. CDR3: CASSPEGGSNQPQHF. CDR3 nucleotide sequence: TGTGCCAGTAGCCCAGAGGGGGGGAGCAATCAGCCCCAGCATTTT.

The chain combines TRBV30 with TRBJ1-1; 8 bases match TRBD1. The CDR3 extends over 17 amino acids. The germline gives CDR1 GTSNPN, CDR2 SVGIG (reference sequence). Losses at the gene ends were 0 bases for V and 4 bases for J; bases not matched to a gene: 13. The CDR3 DNA follows: TGTGCCTGGAGTGTACCCCACGACAGGGGAGACGTCACTGAAGCTTTCTTT. Translation gives CAWSVPHDRGDVTEAFF.